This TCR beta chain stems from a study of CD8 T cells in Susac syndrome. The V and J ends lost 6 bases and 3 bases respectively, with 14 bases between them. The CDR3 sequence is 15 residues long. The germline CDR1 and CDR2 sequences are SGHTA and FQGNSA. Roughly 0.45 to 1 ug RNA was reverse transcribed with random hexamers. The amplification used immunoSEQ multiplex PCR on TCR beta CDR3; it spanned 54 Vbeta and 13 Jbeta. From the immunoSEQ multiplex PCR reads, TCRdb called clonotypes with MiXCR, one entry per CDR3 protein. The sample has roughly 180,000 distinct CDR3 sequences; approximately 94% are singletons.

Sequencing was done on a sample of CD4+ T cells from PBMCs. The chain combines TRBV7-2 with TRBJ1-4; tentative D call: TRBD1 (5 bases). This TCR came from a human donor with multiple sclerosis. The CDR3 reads CASSPRVGANEKLFF. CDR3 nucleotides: TGTGCCAGCAGTCCTCGCGTAGGGGCTAATGAAAAACTGTTTTTT. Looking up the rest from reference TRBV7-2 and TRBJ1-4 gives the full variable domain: GAGVSQSPSNKVTEKGKDVELRCDPISGHTALYWYRQSLGQGLEFLIYFQGNSAPDKSGLPSDRFSAERTGGSVSTLTIQRTQQEDSAVYLCASSPRVGANEKLFFGSGTQLSVL.